The 19 T cell receptor beta chains below come from one sample, sequenced in a study of OX40 agonist ivuxolimab in advanced cancers. Using immunoSEQ multiplex PCR, the repertoire was profiled, and TCRdb retains in-frame clones only, with some absent. The table has 30,000 or so clones, more than 65% seen once. Sequenced material: CD4+ or CD8+ T cells sorted from blood, taken in a trial of the OX40 agonist ivuxolimab. The receptor source for this set is an adult with an advanced solid tumor such as melanoma, head and neck, liver or kidney cancer.

CDR3 in DNA: TGTGCCAGCAGTTTCCTACAGGGGACAGATACGCAGTATTTT. This codes for CASSFLQGTDTQYF. The chain recombines TRBV28 with TRBJ2-3, with 7 nucleotides matching TRBD1. Germline V gives CDR1 MDHEN, CDR2 SYDVKM. The CDR3 is 14 amino acids. The trim removed 3 bases at V and 3 bases at J, leaving 3 bases unmatched.

J is TRBJ2-5 and V is TRBV27, with 7 bases matching TRBD2. Germline CDR1 reads MNHEY; CDR2 reads SMNVEV (reference sequence). The ends lost 5 bases at V and 4 bases at J; junction bases unmatched: 4. CDR3 length: 13 amino acids. The CDR3 DNA is TGTGCCAGCAGTGCTAGCGGAATAGAGACCCAGTACTTC. Translated: CASSASGIETQYF.

In regard to this clone: Other DNA sequences in this specimen translate into the identical CDR3. V gene TRBV19 combines with J gene TRBJ1-1; D gene uncertain. The CDR3 is 11 amino acids. V was cut by 7 bases and J by 4 bases, with 7 bases left in between. Germline CDR1 is LNHDA and CDR2 is SQIVND (reference sequence). CDR3 in amino acids: CASKGSTEAFF. The CDR3, as DNA: TGTGCCAGTAAGGGAAGCACTGAAGCTTTCTTT. Full variable domain (missing parts from reference TRBV19 and TRBJ1-1): DGGITQSPKYLFRKEGQNVTLSCEQNLNHDAMYWYRQDPGQGLRLIYYSQIVNDFQKGDIAEGYSVSREKKESFPLTVTSAQKNPTAFYLCASKGSTEAFFGQGTRLTVV.

V is TRBV5-1 and J is TRBJ2-7; weak D call: TRBD1 (5 bases). The V end was cut by 0 bases, the J end by 7 bases, with 11 bases between. Germline V lookup: CDR1 SGHRS, CDR2 YFSETQ. The length of the CDR3 is 13 residues. The CDR3 sequence is CASSLGRAGEQYF. The CDR3 DNA is TGCGCCAGCAGCTTGGGCAGGGCAGGGGAGCAGTACTTC.

The chain couples TRBV5-5 to TRBJ1-2; D is undetermined. Germline V CDR1 and CDR2: SGHKS, YYEKEE (reference sequence). CDR3 length: 15 amino acids. Between the trimmed V and J ends, which lost 4 bases and 1 base, there was a span of 14 bases. This chain's CDR3 is CASSPTADVNYGYTF. The CDR3 DNA follows: TGTGCCAGCAGCCCCACGGCAGATGTTAACTATGGCTACACCTTC.

The chain has TRBV4-2 and TRBJ2-1; 9 nucleotides line up with TRBD2. There are 18 residues in the CDR3. Germline V gene data show CDR1 as LGHNA and CDR2 as YNFKEQ. V lost 1 base, J lost 3 bases, and 10 bases stayed unmatched. The CDR3 reads CASSQGPSPSGVYNEQFF. DNA of the CDR3: TGTGCCAGCAGCCAAGGCCCCTCTCCTAGCGGGGTCTACAATGAGCAGTTCTTC.

The chain recombines TRBV30 with TRBJ2-3, with no clear D. The CDR3 loop spans 14 amino acids. The germline CDR1 and CDR2 sequences are GTSNPN and SVGIG (reference sequence). Trimming took 3 bases from V and 2 from J, leaving 12 bases between them. The CDR3 here is CAWRGRVFTDTQYF. The CDR3 bases are TGTGCCTGGAGGGGAAGGGTATTCACAGATACGCAGTATTTT.

This chain uses TRBV6-6 with TRBJ2-5, with 8 nucleotides matching TRBD2. The end of the DNA is better explained by TRBJ2-7, so the J call may be wrong. The CDR3 is made up of 13 amino acids. Germline-derived CDR1 and CDR2 are MNHNY and SVGAGI (reference sequence). The chain's CDR3 is CATESAGGGEQYF. The CDR3, as DNA: TGTGCCACCGAATCGGCGGGGGGAGGCGAGCAGTACTTC.

This clone occurred once. The chain uses TRBV11-2 and TRBJ1-2; D remains unclear. The CDR3 length is 13 residues. Germline CDR1 and CDR2: SGHAT and FQNNGV. V was cut by 6 bases and J by 4 bases, with 12 bases left in between. CDR3 residues: CASSQRASYGYTF. DNA for the CDR3: TGTGCCAGCAGTCAGAGAGCCTCCTATGGCTACACCTTC.

The rearrangement links TRBV19 to TRBJ1-1; D call uncertain. The germline V and J ends were trimmed by 4 bases and 1 base, with 10 bases remaining between them. This CDR3 contains 14 residues. CDR1 is LNHDA and CDR2 is SQIVND in the germline V gene (reference sequence). CDR3 sequence: CASSNWIRNTEAFF. The CDR3 coding sequence is TGTGCCAGTAGTAATTGGATCCGGAACACTGAAGCTTTCTTT.

The chain carries TRBV28 and TRBJ1-1, with D maybe TRBD1 (5 bases). Trimming left V 2 bases short and J 6 bases short, with 7 bases between. The germline V gene encodes CDR1 MDHEN and CDR2 SYDVKM. CDR3 length equals 12 residues. CDR3 region: CASSLRGAEAFF. The DNA of the CDR3 is TGTGCCAGCAGTTTACGAGGGGCTGAAGCTTTCTTT.

V and J are TRBV28 and TRBJ2-1, with 12 bases fitting TRBD2. V trimming: 4 bases; J trimming: 5 bases; junction bases outside the gene matches: 3. The CDR3 sequence is 15 residues long. The V gene's germline CDR1 is MDHEN and CDR2 SYDVKM. The CDR3 coding sequence is TGTGCCAGCAGTTCTAGCGGGGGGGCGGACAATGAGCAGTTCTTC. Translation: CASSSSGGADNEQFF. Complete variable domain (other parts from reference TRBV28 and TRBJ2-1): DVKVTQSSRYLVKRTGEKVFLECVQDMDHENMFWYRQDPGLGLRLIYFSYDVKMKEKGDIPEGYSVSREKKERFSLILESASTNQTSMYLCASSSSGGADNEQFFGPGTRLTVL.

V is TRBV11-2 and J is TRBJ1-1; D ambiguous. CDR3 length equals 19 residues. In germline, CDR1 is SGHAT, CDR2 FQNNGV. Trimming cost V 3 bases and J 1 base, with 24 bases left between them. CDR3 in amino acids: CASSLGSLGPLSGNTEAFF. The DNA of the CDR3 is TGTGCCAGCAGCTTGGGATCTCTTGGCCCTCTATCAGGGAACACTGAAGCTTTCTTT.

This sequence joins TRBV5-5 and TRBJ2-7; 7 positions match TRBD1. From germline, CDR1 is SGHKS and CDR2 YYEKEE (reference sequence). V was pared by 4 bases and J by 2 bases, with 9 bases of the junction left unmatched. The CDR3 loop spans 15 amino acids. The CDR3 loop is CASSISGTATYEQYF. The CDR3 DNA sequence: TGTGCCAGCAGCATTTCCGGGACAGCGACCTACGAGCAGTACTTC.

CDR3 sequence (DNA): TGTGCCTGGAGTCGGCGCCCACAGGAGCAGTTCTTC. Translated: CAWSRRPQEQFF. The rearrangement links TRBV30 to TRBJ2-1; D is unclear. The CDR3 contains 12 residues. Trimming pared 2 bases from V and 10 bases from J, leaving 12 bases between. Germline V CDR1 and CDR2: GTSNPN, SVGIG (reference sequence).

The rearrangement joins TRBV19 to TRBJ2-3; a weak D match, TRBD1 (5 bases). CDR1 is LNHDA, CDR2 SQIVND, per germline (reference sequence). The CDR3 has 12 residues. Trimming took 3 bases from V and 7 from J, leaving 8 bases between them. The CDR3 DNA reads as TGTGCCAGTAGTATCGACAGTTATACGCAGTATTTT. Translated, it gives CASSIDSYTQYF.

This chain connects TRBV19 to TRBJ1-1; 7 bases map to TRBD1. The length of the CDR3 is 16 residues. The ends lost 3 bases at V and 1 base at J; junction bases unmatched: 8. In germline, CDR1 is LNHDA, CDR2 SQIVND (reference sequence). The CDR3: CASSISKDRTNTEAFF. CDR3 nucleotides: TGTGCCAGTAGTATCTCCAAGGACAGGACGAACACTGAAGCTTTCTTT.

V and J are TRBV5-1 and TRBJ2-3, with D possibly being TRBD2 (5 bases). The CDR3 consists of 16 residues. Germline CDR1 and CDR2: SGHRS and YFSETQ. Trimming took 4 bases from V and 5 from J, leaving 20 bases between them. The CDR3 DNA reads TGCGCCAGCAGCAGCAGTTTGGGAGCTCTCAAAGATACGCAGTATTTT. Encoded protein: CASSSSLGALKDTQYF.

The chain combines TRBV5-1 with TRBJ1-1; 8 bases line up with TRBD1. J gave up 7 bases and V 4 bases, and 6 bases lay outside the gene matches. The CDR3 covers 13 residues. Germline CDR1 is SGHRS and CDR2 is YFSETQ. As DNA, the CDR3 is TGCGCCAGCAGCCCGGACAGGGTGAATGAAGCTTTCTTT. Translation gives CASSPDRVNEAFF.